Listed here are 20 T cell receptor beta chains from one sample, sequenced in a study of cytomegalovirus exposure and HLA in healthy donors. The PCR contained 60 Vbeta and 13 Jbeta primers. This table comes from immunoSEQ multiplex PCR, and its TCRdb copy is limited to in-frame clones, with some not included. The sample carries around 110,000 clones, around 80% recorded once. Material for sequencing was PBMCs. These TCRs come from a man younger than 40 in good health and CMV-seropositive.

This clone has just a few counts. The rearrangement links TRBV6-5 to TRBJ1-4, with D possibly being TRBD1 (5 bases). This CDR3 is 13 amino acids long. Germline CDR1 reads MNHEY; CDR2 reads SVGAGI. Trimming took 5 bases from V and 7 from J, leaving 11 bases between them. The CDR3 reads CASSLRRGEKLFF. For the CDR3, the DNA is TGTGCCAGCAGTCTTAGAAGGGGTGAAAAACTGTTTTTT.

The chain links TRBV7-2 to TRBJ1-4; possibly TRBD1 for D (6 bases). Germline CDR1 and CDR2: SGHTA and FQGNSA. The germline V and J ends were trimmed by 5 bases and 4 bases, with 11 bases remaining between them. The CDR3 contains 14 residues. Here the CDR3 reads CASSTQGFNEKLFF. CDR3 DNA sequence: TGTGCCAGCAGCACACAGGGATTTAATGAAAAACTGTTTTTT.

This clone was seen a single time. The V call is TRBV5-4, the J call TRBJ2-1; TRBD2 matches 12 bases. V shed 3 bases, J shed 7 bases, and the junction held 8 bases outside the gene matches. CDR3 size: 16 residues. The germline V gene has CDR1 SGHNT and CDR2 YYREEE (reference sequence). CDR3 sequence (DNA): TGTGCCAGCAGCTCCGGACTAGCGGGGCTCCTTAATGAGCAGTTCTTC. It encodes CASSSGLAGLLNEQFF.

This chain joins TRBV11-3 and TRBJ1-2; a possible D gene is TRBD1 (5 bases). CDR3 length: 13 residues. Trimming shortened V by 2 bases and J by 7 bases, and 11 bases separated the two germline ends. Germline V lookup: CDR1 SGHNT, CDR2 YENEEA. CDR3 nucleotides: TGTGCCAGCAGCTTAAATACAGGCATTGGCTACACCTTC. Translation: CASSLNTGIGYTF. Full variable domain (missing parts from reference TRBV11-3 and TRBJ1-2): EAGVVQSPRYKIIEKKQPVAFWCNPISGHNTLYWYLQNLGQGPELLIRYENEEAVDDSQLPKDRFSAERLKGVDSTLKIQPAELGDSAVYLCASSLNTGIGYTFGSGTRLTVV.

The chain employs TRBV7-9 and TRBJ2-1, with 8 bases matching TRBD1. Per the germline V gene, CDR1 is SEHNR and CDR2 is FQNEAQ (reference sequence). V was pared by 5 bases and J by 2 bases, with 2 bases of the junction left unmatched. The CDR3 is 14 residues long. The CDR3 spells CASSPGQAYNEQFF. CDR3 nucleotide sequence: TGTGCCAGCAGCCCGGGACAGGCCTACAATGAGCAGTTCTTC.

CDR3 DNA: TGTGCCAGCAGCCCCAGATCCAGGGGCAACACTGAAGCTTTCTTT. Its translation is CASSPRSRGNTEAFF. V is TRBV7-2 and J is TRBJ1-1; D may be TRBD1 (6 bases). V lost 5 bases to trimming and J lost 2 bases, with 15 bases between them. This CDR3 is built from 15 residues. From germline, CDR1 is SGHTA and CDR2 FQGNSA.

The chain recombines TRBV5-6 with TRBJ1-3; D is undetermined. The germline V gene has CDR1 SGHDT and CDR2 YYEEEE. Trimming removed 2 bases from V and 7 bases from J, with 10 bases in between. CDR3 length: 13 residues. The CDR3 loop reads CASSFIATNTIYF. CDR3 coding DNA: TGTGCCAGCAGCTTTATTGCAACTAACACCATATATTTT.

The chain links TRBV5-6 to TRBJ1-1; 7 positions match TRBD1. The CDR3 runs to 14 residues. V dropped 2 bases and J dropped 0; count of bases not matched to a gene: 1. Germline CDR1 SGHDT, CDR2 YYEEEE. The DNA of the CDR3 is TGTGCCAGCAGCTTCGGGACAGTGAACACTGAAGCTTTCTTT. It is translated as CASSFGTVNTEAFF.

This rearrangement joins TRBV6-6 to TRBJ2-7, with 9 bases aligning to TRBD1. Germline V CDR1 and CDR2: MNHNY, SVGAGI (reference sequence). This CDR3 contains 13 residues. The J segment lost 12 bases and the V segment lost 6 bases, leaving 12 bases of the junction unmatched. CDR3 DNA: TGTGCCAGCAGACCCCCGGGACAGGGATGGTTGTACTTC. It is translated as CASRPPGQGWLYF.

This chain connects TRBV4-1 to TRBJ2-3; TRBD1 aligns across 7 bases. V dropped 3 bases and J dropped 4; count of bases not matched to a gene: 10. Germline CDR1 MGHRA, CDR2 YSYEKL. This CDR3 spans 16 amino acids. CDR3 coding DNA: TGCGCCAGCAGCCACGAGGGACAGATAGAGTCAGATACGCAGTATTTT. The encoded protein is CASSHEGQIESDTQYF.

This clone qualifies as medium-sized. This rearrangement joins TRBV10-1 to TRBJ2-3; D is possibly TRBD2 (6 bases). In germline, CDR1 is WNHNN, CDR2 SYGVQD (reference sequence). The CDR3 runs 15 residues. The ends were cut back, 7 bases at V and 2 bases at J, with 16 bases in the middle. CDR3 nucleotide sequence: TGCGCCAGCACAACAGCGGGCCAGACCACAGATACGCAGTATTTT. As protein: CASTTAGQTTDTQYF.

This clone has a handful of counts. This chain connects TRBV29-1 to TRBJ1-1, with a possible D match to TRBD1 (5 bases). The V end was cut by 6 bases, the J end by 3 bases, with 14 bases between. Germline CDR1 and CDR2: SQVTM and ANQGSEA. CDR3 length: 13 residues. The CDR3 coding sequence is TGCAGCGTAGTAGTCCAGGGCTACACTGAAGCTTTCTTT. Encoded protein: CSVVVQGYTEAFF.

The chain couples TRBV2 to TRBJ1-4, with TRBD1 matching over 7 bases. The CDR3 contains 14 residues. V dropped 1 base and J dropped 13; count of bases not matched to a gene: 9. The germline CDR1 and CDR2 sequences are SNHLY and FYNNEI. The CDR3 spells CASSEVGTAGGLFF. The DNA for the CDR3 is TGTGCCAGCAGTGAAGTAGGGACAGCGGGGGGACTGTTTTTT.

This clone has only one observation. This chain connects TRBV18 to TRBJ1-4; D gene ambiguous. The germline V gene encodes CDR1 KGHSH and CDR2 LQKENI. The CDR3 has 14 amino acids. V was trimmed by 1 base and J by 11 bases, leaving 14 bases between them. The CDR3 sequence: CASSPQSEGGKLFF. The CDR3 DNA is TGTGCCAGCTCACCACAATCCGAGGGTGGGAAACTGTTTTTT.

The chain uses TRBV2 and TRBJ2-1, with 16 bases fitting TRBD2. Germline V gives CDR1 SNHLY, CDR2 FYNNEI. V lost 6 bases, J lost 7 bases, and 3 bases stayed unmatched. The CDR3 contains 15 residues. The CDR3 nucleotides read TGTGCCAGCAGGGAGGGACTAGCGGGGGGGAATGAGCAGTTCTTC. It encodes CASREGLAGGNEQFF.

The chain combines TRBV6-6 with TRBJ1-2, with D uncertain. V was clipped by 2 bases and J by 6 bases, with 16 bases between them. This CDR3 spans 15 amino acids. CDR1 and CDR2 from the germline V gene are MNHNY and SVGAGI (reference sequence). CDR3 nucleotide sequence: TGTGCCAGCAGTTACGTACGCGGGAAGTGGGATGGCTACACCTTC. Protein sequence: CASSYVRGKWDGYTF.

The V and J genes are TRBV27 and TRBJ1-6, with D unclear. The germline V gene encodes CDR1 MNHEY and CDR2 SMNVEV (reference sequence). Trimming stripped 7 bases from V and 0 bases from J, with 13 bases between. The CDR3 is made up of 16 amino acids. CDR3 residues: CASNPEASSYNSPLHF. Written as DNA, the CDR3 is TGTGCCAGCAATCCCGAGGCGAGCTCCTATAATTCACCCCTCCACTTT.

This sequence joins TRBV6-1 and TRBJ2-7; 7 nucleotides align to TRBD1. This CDR3 comprises 15 residues. Germline CDR1 and CDR2: MNHNS and SASEGT. V lost 3 bases, J lost 1 base, and 6 bases stayed unmatched. For the CDR3, the DNA is TGTGCCAGCAGTGACCCGACAGGGAGATCCTACGAGCAGTACTTC. Translated, it gives CASSDPTGRSYEQYF.

This clone was seen just once. The rearrangement links TRBV11-3 to TRBJ1-1; D call uncertain. This CDR3 contains 12 residues. The germline V gene has CDR1 SGHNT and CDR2 YENEEA. V was cut by 2 bases and J by 5 bases, with 6 bases left in between. CDR3 nucleotides: TGTGCCAGCAGCTTAACAAAAACTGAAGCTTTCTTT. Its translation is CASSLTKTEAFF.

Turning to this clone: The junction departs from germline at one end; a sequencing error may be responsible. The rearrangement joins TRBV6-5 to TRBJ2-5; unclear D gene. The CDR3 has 12 residues. Germline V gene lookup returns CDR1 MNHEY and CDR2 SVGAGI. CDR3 in DNA: TGTGCCAGCAGTGACTCACTGGAGACCCAGTACTTC. Residues: CASSDSLETQYF.